This T cell receptor beta chain came from a study of Ad26.COV2.S vaccination and SARS-CoV-2 variants. Study details: Donor joined the COV1001 Ad26.COV2.S trial arm. Ad26.COV2.S, an intramuscular injection, was given once or twice 56 days apart.

Described treatment: some 19 received Ad26.COV2.S at low or high dose, single or two shots; about five received placebo; per-sample allocation not given. Day 63 after the first injection of vaccine or placebo was the sampling time. Some clones are missing from TCRdb's copy, which holds only in-frame ones; the method was immunoSEQ multiplex PCR. The table shows 510,000 or so clones, with roughly nine tenths occurring only once. With 3 bases clipped from V and 2 bases from J, the junction kept 6 bases outside the gene matches. The germline V gene has CDR1 DFQATT and CDR2 SNEGSKA (reference sequence). The CDR3 length is 14 residues.

This chain connects TRBV20-1 to TRBJ2-7, with 8 bases fitting TRBD2. The clonotype was recovered from a person between 18 and 60 years old who received the Ad26.COV2.S COVID-19 vaccine or a placebo. The starting material was peripheral blood, obtained in a trial of Ad26.COV2.S vaccine versus placebo. CDR3 DNA sequence: TGCAGTGCTAGTGCGACTAGCGACCCCTACGAGCAGTACTTC. Translating gives CSASATSDPYEQYF.